The 21 T cell receptor beta chains in this list originate from one sample, sequenced in a study of radiotherapy plus CTLA-4 blockade in lung cancer. Only in-frame clones appear in the TCRdb table, and some are missing; sequencing was by immunoSEQ multiplex PCR. Among roughly 80,000 clones listed, nearly 75% were seen once. Material: peripheral blood, obtained from a patient treated with radiotherapy plus ipilimumab. Receptor source: a human donor with non-small cell lung cancer whose response to radiotherapy plus ipilimumab could not be evaluated.

This chain uses TRBV27 with TRBJ2-1; tentative D call: TRBD1 (5 bases). The germline V gene has CDR1 MNHEY and CDR2 SMNVEV (reference sequence). Trimming stripped 5 bases from V and 8 bases from J, with 13 bases between. The CDR3 extends over 13 amino acids. CDR3: CASSPSRQYEQFF. The DNA of the CDR3 is TGTGCCAGCAGTCCATCAAGACAGTATGAGCAGTTCTTC.

V and J are TRBV13 and TRBJ2-7; possibly TRBD2 for D (5 bases). V shed 3 bases and J shed 4 bases, with 19 bases lying between them. CDR3 length: 16 residues. Germline V gives CDR1 PRHDT, CDR2 FYEKMQ (reference sequence). In nucleotides, the CDR3 is TGTGCCAGCAGCTTCGGACTCGCTGGGTCGAAGTACGAGCAGTACTTC. Translation: CASSFGLAGSKYEQYF. The full variable domain, with the rest looked up from reference TRBV13 and TRBJ2-7, is AAGVIQSPRHLIKEKRETATLKCYPIPRHDTVYWYQQGPGQDPQFLISFYEKMQSDKGSIPDRFSAQQFSDYHSELNMSSLELGDSALYFCASSFGLAGSKYEQYFGPGTRLTVT.

There are a few counts of this clone. The gene calls are TRBV7-2 and TRBJ2-7; TRBD2 matches at 7 bases. The germline V gene has CDR1 SGHTA and CDR2 FQGNSA. CDR3 length: 15 residues. V gave up 2 bases and J gave up 4 bases; unmatched junction bases: 8. Here the CDR3 reads CASSLFSASGYEQYF. In DNA, the CDR3 is TGTGCCAGCAGCTTATTCTCGGCTAGCGGATACGAGCAGTACTTC.

The V call is TRBV4-3, the J call TRBJ1-1; 8 nucleotides match TRBD1. V trimming: 3 bases; J trimming: 7 bases; junction bases outside the gene matches: 13. CDR1 LGHNA and CDR2 YSLEER come from the germline V gene. CDR3 size: 16 residues. In DNA form, the CDR3 reads TGCGCCAGCAGCCAGGCTCGGCTCAGGGGGCGTAATGAAGCTTTCTTT. This translates into CASSQARLRGRNEAFF.

The chain's CDR3 is CASSMTRIRETQYF. CDR3 coding DNA: TGTGCCAGTAGTATGACGCGGATAAGAGAGACCCAGTACTTC. The chain joins TRBV19 to TRBJ2-5; D uncertain. Looked up from germline, CDR1 is LNHDA and CDR2 is SQIVND (reference sequence). Trimming removed 3 bases from V and 4 bases from J, with 12 bases in between. The CDR3 runs 14 residues.

J is TRBJ2-7 and V is TRBV18; 8 bases line up with TRBD1. The CDR3 has 12 amino acids. Germline values: CDR1 KGHSH, CDR2 LQKENI. V was clipped by 11 bases and J by 6 bases; unmatched bases: 9. CDR3 nucleotides: TGTGCCTCGGAGGACAGGGTCAGCGAGCAGTACTTC. It codes for CASEDRVSEQYF.

This chain joins TRBV7-6 and TRBJ2-1; 9 bases map to TRBD2. The CDR3 runs 18 residues. The V segment lost 1 base and the J segment 7 bases; nucleotides outside the gene matches: 14. Germline lookup yields CDR1 SGHVS and CDR2 FNYEAQ. The CDR3 reads CASSLVFLAGGPMNEQFF. CDR3 nucleotide sequence: TGTGCCAGCAGCTTAGTATTTCTGGCGGGAGGGCCGATGAATGAGCAGTTCTTC.

This clone was seen a single time. The rearrangement joins TRBV6-5 to TRBJ2-5; TRBD1 aligns across 8 bases. The CDR3 has 13 amino acids. The V gene's germline CDR1 is MNHEY and CDR2 SVGAGI. Losses at the gene ends were 6 bases for V and 7 bases for J; bases not matched to a gene: 7. The CDR3 protein is CASRNGQGGTQYF. The CDR3 DNA sequence: TGTGCCAGCAGGAACGGACAGGGAGGGACCCAGTACTTC.

V and J are TRBV9 and TRBJ1-4; the D is unclear. Germline CDR1 SGDLS, CDR2 YYNGEE. V lost 0 bases to trimming and J lost 0 bases, with 9 bases between them. This CDR3 is 16 amino acids long. The CDR3 nucleotides are TGTGCCAGCAGCGTAGGAGCGGGTTCAACTAATGAAAAACTGTTTTTT. This translates into CASSVGAGSTNEKLFF.

V and J are TRBV5-1 and TRBJ2-5; D possibly corresponds to TRBD2 (12 bases). The CDR3 consists of 19 residues. Germline CDR1 SGHRS, CDR2 YFSETQ. The ends were cut back, 6 bases at V and 4 bases at J, with 31 bases in the middle. The CDR3 protein is CASNSGQGGLAGRGETQYF. CDR3 DNA sequence: TGCGCCAGCAACTCGGGACAGGGGGGACTAGCGGGTCGTGGAGAGACCCAGTACTTC.

This clone was seen a handful of times. CDR3 coding DNA: TGTGCCAGCAGCCGAGACAGATTTTATGGCTACACCTTC. It specifies CASSRDRFYGYTF. The chain recombines TRBV7-9 with TRBJ1-2; tentative D call: TRBD1 (5 bases). Trimming took 5 bases from V and 5 from J, leaving 12 bases between them. This CDR3 region has 13 residues. The germline gives CDR1 SEHNR, CDR2 FQNEAQ (reference sequence).

Comments on this clone: Other DNA sequences in the same sample also yield this CDR3. The V and J genes are TRBV28 and TRBJ2-3, with D possibly TRBD2 on 5 matching bases. The CDR3 extends over 18 amino acids. Germline-derived CDR1 and CDR2 are MDHEN and SYDVKM. Between the trimmed V and J ends, which lost 6 bases and 2 bases, there was a span of 24 bases. The CDR3 here is CASRYRGPFHLPTDTQYF. The CDR3, as DNA: TGTGCCAGCAGATACCGGGGTCCCTTCCACCTACCCACAGATACGCAGTATTTT.

This clone showed up just a few times. The rearrangement joins TRBV7-2 to TRBJ1-1; D perhaps matches TRBD1 (6 bases). The V end lost 2 bases, the J end lost 1 base, and 8 bases lay between the germline ends. Germline assignment: CDR1 SGHTA and CDR2 FQGNSA. The CDR3 consists of 14 residues. CDR3 sequence: CASSLQGRNTEAFF. In DNA form, the CDR3 reads TGTGCCAGCAGCTTACAGGGGAGGAACACTGAAGCTTTCTTT. Looking up the rest from reference TRBV7-2 and TRBJ1-1 gives the full variable domain: GAGVSQSPSNKVTEKGKDVELRCDPISGHTALYWYRQSLGQGLEFLIYFQGNSAPDKSGLPSDRFSAERTGGSVSTLTIQRTQQEDSAVYLCASSLQGRNTEAFFGQGTRLTVV.

CDR3 amino acids: CASSQEEGSSYNEQFF. DNA of the CDR3: TGTGCCAGCAGCCAAGAGGAGGGAAGCTCCTACAATGAGCAGTTCTTC. The chain recombines TRBV4-2 with TRBJ2-1, with a tentative D call TRBD2 (6 bases). Trimming stripped 0 bases from V and 0 bases from J, with 9 bases between. CDR1 and CDR2 (germline): LGHNA, YNFKEQ. The CDR3 runs to 16 residues.

The rearrangement links TRBV30 to TRBJ2-5; possible D gene TRBD1, 6 bases. This CDR3 contains 13 residues. The germline gives CDR1 GTSNPN, CDR2 SVGIG (reference sequence). V was pared by 1 base and J by 5 bases, with 11 bases between. In DNA, the CDR3 is TGTGCCTGGAGTGCGGACAGAGGCGAGACCCAGTACTTC. It yields the protein CAWSADRGETQYF.

J is TRBJ1-2 and V is TRBV5-1; a possible D gene is TRBD1 (5 bases). The CDR3 contains 14 residues. V lost 3 bases, J lost 7 bases, and 16 bases lay in between. Germline CDR1 and CDR2: SGHRS and YFSETQ. CDR3 DNA: TGCGCCAGCAGCTATTCCAGGGAGGCAGGTGGCTACACCTTC. It encodes CASSYSREAGGYTF.

Turning to this clone: One end of the junction does not line up with germline, which may come from a read error. The same CDR3 arises from other DNA sequences in this sample as well. The chain uses TRBV4-3 and TRBJ1-6; D call uncertain. Germline CDR1 LGHNA, CDR2 YSLEER. The CDR3 extends over 16 amino acids. The CDR3 DNA sequence: TGCGCCAGCAGCCAAGACAGTCAGGCATATAATTCCCCCCTCCACTTT. This sequence encodes CASSQDSQAYNSPLHF.

The CDR3 here is CASSRDRGYEQYF. The CDR3 region has the DNA TGTGCCAGCAGTAGGGACAGGGGGTACGAGCAGTACTTC. This rearrangement joins TRBV6-4 to TRBJ2-7; 11 bases are a match to TRBD1. V dropped 5 bases and J dropped 4; count of bases not matched to a gene: 1. This CDR3 has 13 amino acids. The germline gives CDR1 MRHNA, CDR2 SNTAGT.

The chain joins TRBV7-7 to TRBJ2-1; 8 bases line up with TRBD2. J gave up 5 bases and V 2 bases, and 2 bases lay outside the gene matches. Per the germline V gene, CDR1 is SSHAT and CDR2 is FNYEAQ (reference sequence). The CDR3 extends over 14 amino acids. Here the CDR3 reads CASSLSSGDNEQFF. In nucleotides, the CDR3 is TGTGCCAGCAGCTTAAGTAGCGGGGACAATGAGCAGTTCTTC.

The V gene is TRBV23-1, the J gene TRBJ1-2; 8 nucleotides line up with TRBD1. TRBV23-1 is sorted into the ORF group, with uncertain function. The ends lost 3 bases at V and 0 bases at J; junction bases unmatched: 0. This CDR3 contains 14 residues. The CDR3: CASSQTGANYGYTF. DNA of the CDR3: TGCGCCAGCAGTCAGACAGGGGCTAACTATGGCTACACCTTC.

The chain joins TRBV30 to TRBJ2-3; 7 positions agree with TRBD1. The CDR3 is 15 amino acids. Germline V gene lookup returns CDR1 GTSNPN and CDR2 SVGIG (reference sequence). With 4 bases clipped from V and 3 bases from J, the junction kept 10 bases outside the gene matches. CDR3 residues: CAWTEGAYETDTQYF. The DNA for the CDR3 is TGTGCCTGGACCGAGGGGGCTTACGAGACAGATACGCAGTATTTT.